This T cell receptor (beta chain) is from a study of blood T cell repertoires in COVID-19. Study as a whole: Samples taken during acute and convalescent COVID-19 were collected in the United States, Italy and Spain.

Germline CDR1 reads KGHSH; CDR2 reads LQKENI. This CDR3 region has 13 residues. V was clipped by 9 bases and J by 0 bases; unmatched bases: 4. In the original workflow: The authors estimated nucleated cell counts from reference gene primer amplification. Clones were read by immunoSEQ multiplex PCR, and TCRdb kept only the in-frame ones, dropping some. The V and J calls and clone size come from that table; D and trimming were worked out from the DNA. The sample contains 200,000 to 250,000 clones, over 60% of which appear only once. The rearrangement links TRBV18 to TRBJ1-1, with TRBD1 matching 7 bases. Sequencing input: peripheral blood. This TCR was recovered from a woman aged 65 to 85 with acute or convalescent COVID-19. The CDR3, as DNA: TGTGCCAGTCGACAGGGTATGAACACTGAAGCTTTCTTT. It is translated as CASRQGMNTEAFF.